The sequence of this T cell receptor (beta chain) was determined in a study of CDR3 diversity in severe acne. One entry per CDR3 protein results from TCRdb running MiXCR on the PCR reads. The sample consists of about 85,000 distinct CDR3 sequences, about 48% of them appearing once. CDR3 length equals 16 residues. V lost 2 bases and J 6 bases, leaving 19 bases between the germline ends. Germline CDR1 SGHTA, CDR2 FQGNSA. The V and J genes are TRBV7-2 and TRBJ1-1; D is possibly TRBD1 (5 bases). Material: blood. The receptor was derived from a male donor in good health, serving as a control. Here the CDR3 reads CASSLRFGTVVSEAFF. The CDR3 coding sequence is TGTGCCAGCAGCTTACGTTTCGGGACGGTAGTGTCTGAAGCTTTCTTT.